This TCR beta chain was sequenced in a study of blood T cell repertoires in COVID-19. Study context: T cells, B-cell-depleted T cells, or PBMCs provided the cDNA or gDNA that served as material.

TCRdb's table, derived via immunoSEQ multiplex PCR, lists solely in-frame clones and lacks some. The table shows 250,000 to 350,000 clones, with 70% to 90% occurring only once. The V and J ends lost 3 bases and 4 bases, in that order; junction bases with no gene match: 7. The CDR3 sequence is 17 residues long. Germline V gene lookup returns CDR1 KGHSH and CDR2 LQKENI. The rearrangement joins TRBV18 to TRBJ2-5; 14 nucleotides match TRBD2. The clonotype comes from a woman in her thirties or forties who had recovered from COVID-19. The sequenced material came from PBMCs or T cells enriched from blood (not recorded which). Here the CDR3 reads CASSPGTSGSIRETQYF. In DNA, the CDR3 is TGTGCCAGCTCACCCGGGACTAGCGGGAGTATTCGAGAGACCCAGTACTTC.